One and the same sample provided the 3 T cell receptor beta chains below, sequenced in a study of monozygotic twins with inflammatory bowel disease. From the 5' RACE reads, TCRdb lists one entry per CDR3 protein and no DNA. This sample contains about 210,000 distinct CDR3 sequences. Sequenced material: blood. These TCRs come from a human donor with ulcerative colitis or Crohn's disease, or a healthy co-twin of an affected twin (not recorded which).

The rearrangement joins TRBV13 to TRBJ1-1; lacking DNA, the TRBD1 call made by TCRdb goes unchecked. There are 15 residues in the CDR3. Germline loops: CDR1 PRHDT, CDR2 FYEKMQ (reference sequence). This chain's CDR3 is CASSEGTGAFTEAFF.

V is TRBV5-1 and J is TRBJ1-1; TCRdb's D gene call, TRBD1, goes unchecked for lack of DNA. The CDR3 extends over 16 amino acids. The V gene's germline CDR1 is SGHRS and CDR2 YFSETQ. CDR3 sequence reads: CASSFEWTLPNTEAFF.

The V and J genes are TRBV5-4 and TRBJ2-1; checking the TCRdb D call of TRBD1 is not possible without DNA. Germline V gene lookup returns CDR1 SGHNT and CDR2 YYREEE (reference sequence). CDR3 size: 17 residues. The CDR3 spells CASSLSARGASDNEQFF.